Sequencing of this TCR beta chain was carried out in a study of post-analysis software for immune sequencing data (dated by TCRdb to the mid-2010s). Regarding the research as a whole: Recorded disease courses included relapsing-remitting, secondary progressive and progressive-relapsing multiple sclerosis, with some patients lacking subtype annotation. Patient repertoires were compared against about a dozen previously published healthy control repertoires from donors aged about 6 to 28 years. A subset of samples was prepared in parallel using single-end sample barcoding, then pooled and co-amplified after Illumina adapter ligation. What the work shows at the level of the full study, not this receptor alone: The control group was slightly older than the multiple sclerosis patient group. Patients showed significantly higher frequencies than controls for a handful of TRBV segments, among them TRBV5-6, TRBV5-1 and TRBV20-1. Normalized Chao1 diversity was significantly lower in multiple sclerosis patients than controls, suggesting substantial peripheral T-cell clonal expansion. Direct clustering with F measure revealed strong co-clustering of samples prepared in the same batch, which led to a batch-effect correction.

Unmatched junction bases come to 9, with V trimmed by 8 bases and J by 5 bases. From cysteine to phenylalanine, the CDR3 is 14 amino acids long. Of the read, only the CDR3 DNA is kept; its 42 bases are in frame from base 1. About this clonotype itself: What this receptor recognizes is not known. The input lacks base qualities; no much larger clone sits a single base away.

Libraries came from PCR. TCRdb names Illumina HiSeq 2500 as the instrument used. To reduce PCR and sequencing biases, unique molecular identifiers were built into the TCR beta cDNA libraries. Per 1 to 10 million input T cells, 500,000 or so cDNA molecules were obtained, such that each molecule approximated one T cell. The same protocol used for the earlier healthy control dataset was applied to prepare and sequence the patient libraries. Within a given batch, samples were prepared together, multiplexed and sequenced on the same HiSeq lane. The study's own analysis went as follows. MIGEC was used to process the raw barcoded reads, and molecular identifier groups with only a single read were discarded before consensus assembly and CDR3 extraction. VDJtools was used for post-analysis of the clonotype tables, with diversity normalized by down-sampling every dataset to the smallest sample size. In repertoire overlap clustering, CDR3 amino acid sequences, but not nucleotide sequences, were matched to correct batch-related cross-sample contamination. Using fastp at Q25 and MiXCR, TCRdb reprocessed the public reads and kept productive beta chains. CDR3 protein sequences are deduplicated, and each keeps its most common genes and DNA. TCRdb assigned the V and J calls; the authors' analysis was not used. The sample includes some 800,000 distinct CDR3 sequences, with about 45% observed a single time. The top ten clones comprise approximately 4.4% of the sample.

To demonstrate the VDJtools post-analysis software, the study profiled TCR beta repertoires from the peripheral blood of about 13 young patients with multiple sclerosis. Multiple sclerosis patients were children and adolescents aged roughly 6 to 16 years. The sample taken for sequencing was blood. The sequence was obtained from a girl aged 5-17 years with multiple sclerosis. The chain uses TRBV12-3 or TRBV12-4 and TRBJ2-1; TRBD2 aligns with 7 central bases. CDR3 sequence: CASSAGMYHNEQFF. The nucleotide sequence reads as follows: TGTGCCAGCTCAGCGGGAATGTACCACAATGAGCAGTTCTTC.